A selection of T cell receptor beta chains follows, all from one sample in a study of early T cells in non-severe SARS-CoV-2 infection. TCRdb processed the 5' RACE reads anew with MiXCR; each CDR3 protein has one entry. Among about 80,000 distinct CDR3 sequences listed, 11% to 15% were seen once. The sequencing input was whole blood. Receptor source: an adult who was a healthcare worker with PCR-confirmed SARS-CoV-2 infection or an uninfected control (not recorded which). CDR3s include the opening cysteine and the closing phenylalanine or tryptophan. The D gene is left open where the match is weak. Only some rows state a clone size, as once, few, many or a class for expanded clones.

clone size: -
D gene: TRBD2
V gene: TRBV7-9
J gene: TRBJ2-7
CDR3 protein: CASSPGLAGGLSYEQYF
CDR3 DNA: TGTGCCAGCAGCCCCGGACTAGCGGGGGGGCTCTCCTACGAGCAGTACTTC

clone size: few
D gene: -
V gene: TRBV6-6
J gene: TRBJ2-7
CDR3 protein: CASSIGQDYEQYF
CDR3 DNA: TGTGCCAGCAGCATTGGGCAAGACTACGAGCAGTACTTC

clone size: many
D gene: TRBD1
V gene: TRBV7-6
J gene: TRBJ2-1
CDR3 protein: CASSLEQGVYNEQFF
CDR3 DNA: TGTGCCAGCAGCTTAGAACAGGGGGTCTACAATGAGCAGTTCTTC

clone size: -
D gene: TRBD1
V gene: TRBV12-3/TRBV12-4
J gene: TRBJ2-2
CDR3 protein: CASSNRGLPNTGELFF
CDR3 DNA: TGTGCCAGCAGTAACAGGGGGCTACCGAACACCGGGGAGCTGTTTTTT

clone size: -
D gene: -
V gene: TRBV6-5
J gene: TRBJ1-4
CDR3 protein: CASSYSRSEKLFF
CDR3 DNA: TGTGCCAGCAGTTACTCTAGGTCGGAAAAACTGTTTTTT

clone size: -
D gene: TRBD2
V gene: TRBV6-1
J gene: TRBJ2-1
CDR3 protein: CASSPRLADSYNEQFF
CDR3 DNA: TGTGCCAGCAGTCCCAGACTAGCGGATTCCTACAATGAGCAGTTCTTC

clone size: few
D gene: TRBD2
V gene: TRBV19
J gene: TRBJ2-1
CDR3 protein: CASSVAGGQNNEQFF
CDR3 DNA: TGTGCCAGTAGTGTGGCGGGGGGGCAGAACAATGAGCAGTTCTTC

clone size: few
D gene: -
V gene: TRBV29-1
J gene: TRBJ2-5
CDR3 protein: CSVEQEQETQYF
CDR3 DNA: TGCAGCGTTGAACAGGAACAAGAGACCCAGTACTTC

clone size: -
D gene: -
V gene: TRBV28
J gene: TRBJ2-7
CDR3 protein: CASSSPDLRMWEYF
CDR3 DNA: TGTGCCAGCAGTTCCCCGGACCTAAGAATGTGGGAGTACTTC

clone size: many
D gene: -
V gene: TRBV5-5
J gene: TRBJ1-3
CDR3 protein: CASSLTAGAGNTIYF
CDR3 DNA: TGTGCCAGCAGCCTTACAGCGGGGGCTGGAAACACCATATATTTT

clone size: many
D gene: TRBD1
V gene: TRBV29-1
J gene: TRBJ2-7
CDR3 protein: CSVDTGGTYEQYF
CDR3 DNA: TGCAGCGTTGATACAGGGGGCACCTACGAGCAGTACTTC

clone size: few
D gene: TRBD1
V gene: TRBV25-1
J gene: TRBJ2-2
CDR3 protein: CASSDWTGGLANTGELFF
CDR3 DNA: TGTGCCAGCAGTGATTGGACAGGGGGCTTGGCGAACACCGGGGAGCTGTTTTTT

clone size: few
D gene: -
V gene: TRBV6-2/TRBV6-3
J gene: TRBJ1-1
CDR3 protein: CASRRDGTEAFF
CDR3 DNA: TGTGCCAGCCGACGGGACGGCACTGAAGCTTTCTTT

clone size: -
D gene: -
V gene: TRBV6-5
J gene: TRBJ1-2
CDR3 protein: CASSYSSSYGYTF
CDR3 DNA: TGTGCCAGCAGTTACTCGAGCTCGTATGGCTACACCTTC

clone size: many
D gene: -
V gene: TRBV18
J gene: TRBJ1-5
CDR3 protein: CASSPLNGNQPQHF
CDR3 DNA: TGTGCCAGCTCACCACTAAACGGGAATCAGCCCCAGCATTTT

clone size: -
D gene: -
V gene: TRBV11-2
J gene: TRBJ2-2
CDR3 protein: CASSLELTGELFF
CDR3 DNA: TGTGCCAGCAGCTTGGAACTCACCGGGGAGCTGTTTTTT

clone size: many
D gene: TRBD2
V gene: TRBV7-2
J gene: TRBJ2-7
CDR3 protein: CASSYTSGGLYYEQYF
CDR3 DNA: TGTGCCAGCAGCTATACTAGCGGGGGGCTATACTACGAGCAGTACTTC

clone size: many
D gene: TRBD1
V gene: TRBV29-1
J gene: TRBJ1-2
CDR3 protein: CSVWTGPYGYTF
CDR3 DNA: TGCAGCGTGTGGACAGGCCCCTATGGCTACACCTTC

clone size: few
D gene: -
V gene: TRBV5-1
J gene: TRBJ1-2
CDR3 protein: CASRVAGDYGYTF
CDR3 DNA: TGCGCCAGCAGGGTCGCGGGGGACTATGGCTACACCTTC

clone size: few
D gene: TRBD2
V gene: TRBV11-2
J gene: TRBJ2-1
CDR3 protein: CASSRTSGGQGEQFF
CDR3 DNA: TGTGCCAGCAGCAGGACTAGCGGGGGGCAGGGTGAGCAGTTCTTC

clone size: -
D gene: -
V gene: TRBV3-1
J gene: TRBJ2-1
CDR3 protein: CASSQVTGARNEQFF
CDR3 DNA: TGTGCCAGCAGCCAAGTGACGGGGGCCAGAAATGAGCAGTTCTTC

clone size: -
D gene: -
V gene: TRBV12-3/TRBV12-4
J gene: TRBJ1-6
CDR3 protein: CASITPTGRKNSPLHF
CDR3 DNA: TGTGCCAGCATCACCCCAACGGGGAGAAAAAATTCACCCCTCCACTTT

clone size: few
D gene: -
V gene: TRBV20-1
J gene: TRBJ1-1
CDR3 protein: CSARFPGVVEAFF
CDR3 DNA: TGCAGTGCTAGGTTCCCGGGTGTTGTAGAAGCTTTCTTT

clone size: few
D gene: TRBD1
V gene: TRBV5-1
J gene: TRBJ1-1
CDR3 protein: CASSLSSGGWTEAFF
CDR3 DNA: TGCGCCAGCAGCCTTTCATCAGGGGGCTGGACTGAAGCTTTCTTT

clone size: many
D gene: -
V gene: TRBV23-1
J gene: TRBJ1-5
CDR3 protein: CASSQEGRNQPQHF
CDR3 DNA: TGCGCCAGCAGTCAAGAGGGTCGCAATCAGCCCCAGCATTTT

clone size: -
D gene: -
V gene: TRBV29-1
J gene: TRBJ2-2
CDR3 protein: CSVGVAAAGELFF
CDR3 DNA: TGCAGCGTTGGAGTAGCGGCCGCCGGGGAGCTGTTTTTT

clone size: -
D gene: -
V gene: TRBV11-2
J gene: TRBJ2-1
CDR3 protein: CASSSPNTNEQFF
CDR3 DNA: TGTGCCAGCAGCTCGCCAAATACGAATGAGCAGTTCTTC

clone size: few
D gene: TRBD1
V gene: TRBV7-3
J gene: TRBJ2-1
CDR3 protein: CASSPGTGWFF
CDR3 DNA: TGTGCCAGCAGCCCCGGGACAGGGTGGTTCTTC

clone size: -
D gene: -
V gene: TRBV20-1
J gene: TRBJ2-3
CDR3 protein: CSASSPRGLPDTQYF
CDR3 DNA: TGCAGTGCTAGTAGCCCCAGGGGCCTCCCAGATACGCAGTATTTT

clone size: few
D gene: TRBD2
V gene: TRBV6-1
J gene: TRBJ2-1
CDR3 protein: CASIRSGSYNEQFF
CDR3 DNA: TGTGCCAGCATTAGGAGCGGGAGTTACAATGAGCAGTTCTTC

clone size: few
D gene: -
V gene: TRBV29-1
J gene: TRBJ2-4
CDR3 protein: CSVGNPGVGAKNIQYF
CDR3 DNA: TGCAGCGTTGGAAATCCAGGGGTAGGGGCCAAAAACATTCAGTACTTC

clone size: few
D gene: TRBD2
V gene: TRBV6-2/TRBV6-3
J gene: TRBJ2-3
CDR3 protein: CASSYPLAGGRTDTQYF
CDR3 DNA: TGTGCCAGCAGTTACCCGCTAGCGGGGGGGCGCACAGATACGCAGTATTTT

clone size: -
D gene: -
V gene: TRBV11-2
J gene: TRBJ2-7
CDR3 protein: CASSTDSRYYEQYF
CDR3 DNA: TGTGCCAGCAGCACCGACAGCCGTTACTACGAGCAGTACTTC

clone size: -
D gene: TRBD2
V gene: TRBV7-2
J gene: TRBJ2-7
CDR3 protein: CASSPQASGGFQQYF
CDR3 DNA: TGTGCCAGCAGCCCCCAGGCTAGCGGGGGCTTTCAGCAGTACTTC

clone size: -
D gene: -
V gene: TRBV11-2
J gene: TRBJ2-5
CDR3 protein: CASSLGANPETQYF
CDR3 DNA: TGTGCCAGCAGCTTAGGAGCAAACCCCGAGACCCAGTACTTC

clone size: many
D gene: TRBD2
V gene: TRBV7-2
J gene: TRBJ2-2
CDR3 protein: CASSLERLAGVTGELFF
CDR3 DNA: TGTGCCAGCAGCTTAGAGCGTCTAGCGGGGGTCACCGGGGAGCTGTTTTTT

clone size: -
D gene: TRBD1
V gene: TRBV12-3/TRBV12-4
J gene: TRBJ2-2
CDR3 protein: CASSSGQADTGELFF
CDR3 DNA: TGTGCCAGCAGTTCAGGACAGGCCGACACCGGGGAGCTGTTTTTT

clone size: few
D gene: TRBD1
V gene: TRBV10-3
J gene: TRBJ1-5
CDR3 protein: CAISEVLGQGVNQPQHF
CDR3 DNA: TGTGCCATCAGTGAGGTCTTAGGACAGGGGGTCAATCAGCCCCAGCATTTT

clone size: many
D gene: -
V gene: TRBV7-2
J gene: TRBJ2-7
CDR3 protein: CASNWSPGASYPYEQYF
CDR3 DNA: TGTGCCAGCAACTGGTCCCCAGGGGCCAGCTATCCCTACGAGCAGTACTTC

clone size: -
D gene: -
V gene: TRBV9
J gene: TRBJ2-3
CDR3 protein: CASSAPGTYTDTQYF
CDR3 DNA: TGTGCCAGCAGCGCCCCTGGGACCTACACAGATACGCAGTATTTT

clone size: few
D gene: -
V gene: TRBV14
J gene: TRBJ2-6
CDR3 protein: CASSQRLGRNSGANVLTF
CDR3 DNA: TGTGCCAGCAGCCAGCGCTTGGGGCGGAACTCTGGGGCCAACGTCCTGACTTTC

clone size: few
D gene: TRBD2
V gene: TRBV5-1
J gene: TRBJ2-7
CDR3 protein: CASSLDGTSGGYEQYF
CDR3 DNA: TGCGCCAGCAGCTTGGACGGGACTAGCGGGGGCTACGAGCAGTACTTC

clone size: many
D gene: -
V gene: TRBV5-4
J gene: TRBJ1-1
CDR3 protein: CASSPQGPPEAFF
CDR3 DNA: TGTGCCAGCAGCCCACAGGGTCCCCCTGAAGCTTTCTTT

clone size: -
D gene: -
V gene: TRBV3-1
J gene: TRBJ2-7
CDR3 protein: CASSQVDFYEQYF
CDR3 DNA: TGTGCCAGCAGCCAAGTGGACTTCTACGAGCAGTACTTC

clone size: many
D gene: -
V gene: TRBV28
J gene: TRBJ1-1
CDR3 protein: CASSRELNTEAFF
CDR3 DNA: TGTGCCAGCAGTCGAGAATTGAACACTGAAGCTTTCTTT

clone size: many
D gene: TRBD1
V gene: TRBV18
J gene: TRBJ2-5
CDR3 protein: CASSLGQAQETQYF
CDR3 DNA: TGTGCCAGCTCGCTCGGACAGGCCCAAGAGACCCAGTACTTC

clone size: -
D gene: -
V gene: TRBV7-9
J gene: TRBJ2-7
CDR3 protein: CASSLALGSGYEQYF
CDR3 DNA: TGTGCCAGCAGCTTAGCGCTGGGTTCAGGGTACGAGCAGTACTTC

clone size: few
D gene: -
V gene: TRBV14
J gene: TRBJ1-3
CDR3 protein: CASSQEAPGSGNTIYF
CDR3 DNA: TGTGCCAGCAGCCAAGAGGCCCCGGGCTCGGGAAACACCATATATTTT

clone size: -
D gene: TRBD1
V gene: TRBV11-2
J gene: TRBJ2-3
CDR3 protein: CASSHLGQASTDTQYF
CDR3 DNA: TGTGCCAGCAGCCATTTAGGACAGGCTAGCACAGATACGCAGTATTTT

clone size: -
D gene: -
V gene: TRBV11-2
J gene: TRBJ1-4
CDR3 protein: CASSLRRGVSNEKLFF
CDR3 DNA: TGTGCCAGCAGCCTTCGACGGGGGGTCAGCAATGAAAAACTGTTTTTT

clone size: few
D gene: -
V gene: TRBV29-1
J gene: TRBJ1-5
CDR3 protein: CSVGRDSNQPQHF
CDR3 DNA: TGCAGCGTTGGCAGGGATAGCAATCAGCCCCAGCATTTT

clone size: -
D gene: TRBD2
V gene: TRBV10-3
J gene: TRBJ2-3
CDR3 protein: CAISESTAGGPETQYF
CDR3 DNA: TGTGCCATCAGTGAGTCTACAGCGGGGGGGCCCGAGACGCAGTATTTT

clone size: -
D gene: -
V gene: TRBV28
J gene: TRBJ2-5
CDR3 protein: CASRAAGRQETQYF
CDR3 DNA: TGTGCCAGCCGGGCAGCAGGACGGCAAGAGACCCAGTACTTC

clone size: -
D gene: -
V gene: TRBV9
J gene: TRBJ2-3
CDR3 protein: CASERGTDTQYF
CDR3 DNA: TGTGCCAGCGAAAGGGGCACAGATACGCAGTATTTT

clone size: few
D gene: -
V gene: TRBV7-3
J gene: TRBJ2-3
CDR3 protein: CASSPVRGVDTQYF
CDR3 DNA: TGTGCCAGCAGCCCCGTTAGGGGCGTTGATACGCAGTATTTT

clone size: few
D gene: TRBD1
V gene: TRBV7-8
J gene: TRBJ1-2
CDR3 protein: CASSPATGTYGYTF
CDR3 DNA: TGTGCCAGCAGCCCGGCGACAGGGACCTATGGCTACACCTTC

clone size: -
D gene: -
V gene: TRBV11-2
J gene: TRBJ2-1
CDR3 protein: CASSSVLVNEQFF
CDR3 DNA: TGTGCCAGCAGTTCGGTGTTGGTGAATGAGCAGTTCTTC

clone size: few
D gene: -
V gene: TRBV29-1
J gene: TRBJ2-7
CDR3 protein: CSVGLKPYEQYF
CDR3 DNA: TGCAGCGTTGGGCTTAAACCCTACGAGCAGTACTTC

clone size: -
D gene: -
V gene: TRBV20-1
J gene: TRBJ2-3
CDR3 protein: CSARIPGLSEQYF
CDR3 DNA: TGCAGTGCTAGGATCCCCGGACTATCCGAGCAGTATTTT